What follows is one TCR beta chain and its context. Its antigen is unknown. Other DNA sequences of this sample code for an identical CDR3. The PCR was carried out with 60 Vbeta primers and 13 Jbeta primers. The method was immunoSEQ multiplex PCR; TCRdb's version includes in-frame clones alone and lacks a portion of them. The table records 150,000 to 200,000 clones, 65% to 85% of them present only once. From germline, CDR1 is MNHEY and CDR2 SVGAGI. V lost 10 bases, J lost 7 bases, and 16 bases lay in between. The CDR3 runs 12 residues. These data originate in a study of cytomegalovirus exposure and HLA in healthy donors. Study findings and constraints: In a later analysis, parvovirus B19, influenza, CMV and Epstein-Barr virus appeared linked to several top co-occurrence clusters. A later analysis reportedly identified an Asian-associated ancestry cluster as carrying fewer N-insertions than the 666-donor mean.

This sequence joins TRBV6-5 and TRBJ1-2; no clear D gene. The sample was PBMCs. The receptor comes from a woman between 50 and 59 years old in good health and CMV-seropositive. The DNA of the CDR3 is TGTGCCACTCTAATCCCAAGGAGTGGCTACACCTTC. It translates to CATLIPRSGYTF.